The 13 T cell receptor beta chains presented below share a single source sample, sequenced in a study of cytomegalovirus exposure and HLA in healthy donors. PCR primers comprised 60 Vbeta and 13 Jbeta primers. Clones were sequenced by immunoSEQ multiplex PCR, and TCRdb holds only the in-frame ones, with some missing. This table has 150,000 to 200,000 clones, approximately 84% appearing once. Sequenced sample: PBMCs. The receptors originated from a woman aged 25 to 39 in good health and CMV-seropositive.

The table lists this clone with a few counts. The rearrangement joins TRBV11-3 to TRBJ2-2; TRBD2 is a possible D gene (6 bases). Germline CDR1 and CDR2: SGHNT and YENEEA. There are 16 residues in the CDR3. V was clipped by 5 bases and J by 1 base, with 14 bases between them. CDR3 amino acids: CASSARDGGNTGELFF. The CDR3 DNA follows: TGTGCCAGCAGCGCCCGGGACGGGGGGAACACCGGGGAGCTGTTTTTT.

This rearrangement joins TRBV5-5 to TRBJ2-2; weak D call: TRBD2 (5 bases). V lost 0 bases, J lost 6 bases, and 12 bases lay in between. Germline V gene lookup returns CDR1 SGHKS and CDR2 YYEKEE (reference sequence). CDR3 length equals 15 residues. The CDR3 DNA reads TGTGCCAGCAGCTTGGTGGTTGGAGGAGCCGGGGAGCTGTTTTTT. It codes for CASSLVVGGAGELFF.

V is TRBV5-6 and J is TRBJ2-7, with 11 bases lining up with TRBD2. V gave up 1 base and J gave up 7 bases; unmatched junction bases: 7. Germline CDR1 is SGHDT and CDR2 is YYEEEE. The CDR3 has 15 amino acids. The DNA for the CDR3 is TGTGCCAGCAGCTTGCTAGCGGGGGGACCTACGGAGCAGTACTTC. Encoded protein: CASSLLAGGPTEQYF. Using reference TRBV5-6 and TRBJ2-7 for the parts outside the CDR3, the full variable domain is DAGVTQSPTHLIKTRGQQVTLRCSPKSGHDTVSWYQQALGQGPQFIFQYYEEEERQRGNFPDRFSGHQFPNYSSELNVNALLLGDSALYLCASSLLAGGPTEQYFGPGTRLTVT.

The sample holds a few counts of this clone. The chain links TRBV6-5 to TRBJ1-1, with TRBD1 identical over 9 bases. This CDR3 spans 13 amino acids. Germline V gene sequence: CDR1 MNHEY, CDR2 SVGAGI. After removal of 10 bases from V and 4 bases from J, the junction contained 7 bases not matched to a gene. The chain's CDR3 is CATSVQGATEAFF. CDR3 in DNA: TGTGCCACCTCGGTACAGGGGGCCACTGAAGCTTTCTTT.

The chain couples TRBV5-1 to TRBJ2-1; 13 positions match TRBD2. Germline CDR1 reads SGHRS; CDR2 reads YFSETQ. The CDR3 has 14 residues. Germline trimming cut 4 bases from V and 9 bases from J; bases unmatched to any gene: 4. The CDR3 loop reads CASSPGTSGVEQFF. The DNA for the CDR3 is TGCGCCAGCAGCCCCGGGACTAGCGGGGTTGAGCAGTTCTTC.

The chain recombines TRBV28 with TRBJ2-2, with 8 bases matching TRBD2. The CDR3 loop spans 15 amino acids. The J segment lost 2 bases and the V segment lost 5 bases, leaving 4 bases of the junction unmatched. Germline V gene data show CDR1 as MDHEN and CDR2 as SYDVKM. Here the CDR3 reads CASSPLADNTGELFF. The DNA for the CDR3 is TGTGCCAGCAGTCCACTAGCGGACAACACCGGGGAGCTGTTTTTT.

CDR3 in amino acids: CATTDRDTQPQHF. The DNA of the CDR3 is TGTGCCACTACCGACAGGGATACTCAGCCCCAGCATTTT. The chain links TRBV15 to TRBJ1-5, with 7 bases that match TRBD1. The germline V gene has CDR1 LNHNV and CDR2 YYDKDF (reference sequence). The CDR3 extends over 13 amino acids. Trimming took 9 bases from V and 6 from J; bases not matched to a gene: 8.

Details on this clone: Other DNA sequences in this specimen translate into the identical CDR3. V gene TRBV5-4 combines with J gene TRBJ2-7; TRBD2 matches 7 bases. The CDR3 runs to 14 residues. Trimming took 1 base from V and 1 from J; bases not matched to a gene: 2. Germline CDR1 and CDR2: SGHNT and YYREEE (reference sequence). The CDR3 loop is CASSLRRGSYEQYF. In nucleotides, the CDR3 is TGTGCCAGCAGCTTGAGGCGGGGGTCCTACGAGCAGTACTTC. Looking up the rest from reference TRBV5-4 and TRBJ2-7 gives the full variable domain: ETGVTQSPTHLIKTRGQQVTLRCSSQSGHNTVSWYQQALGQGPQFIFQYYREEENGRGNFPPRFSGLQFPNYSSELNVNALELDDSALYLCASSLRRGSYEQYFGPGTRLTVT.

The V gene is TRBV19, the J gene TRBJ2-7, with 10 bases fitting TRBD2. Germline CDR1 is LNHDA and CDR2 is SQIVND (reference sequence). There are 14 residues in the CDR3. V was clipped by 6 bases and J by 4 bases; unmatched bases: 6. CDR3 nucleotide sequence: TGTGCCAGTAGCCGTAGCGGGGGGACATACGAGCAGTACTTC. This translates into CASSRSGGTYEQYF.

This clone is a singleton in its sample. The rearrangement links TRBV7-8 to TRBJ1-1; 7 bases line up with TRBD1. The CDR3 runs 14 residues. The germline V gene has CDR1 SGHVS and CDR2 FQNEAQ. The ends lost 0 bases at V and 7 bases at J; junction bases unmatched: 5. As DNA, the CDR3 is TGTGCCAGCAGCTTAGCATCCGGGACAGATGAAGCTTTCTTT. Translated: CASSLASGTDEAFF. The full variable domain, rest sourced from reference TRBV7-8 and TRBJ1-1, is GAGVSQSPRYKVAKRGQDVALRCDPISGHVSLFWYQQALGQGPEFLTYFQNEAQLDKSGLPSDRFFAERPEGSVSTLKIQRTQQEDSAVYLCASSLASGTDEAFFGQGTRLTVV.

The rearrangement joins TRBV15 to TRBJ2-1; 7 nucleotides align to TRBD2. The trim removed 1 base at V and 0 bases at J, leaving 24 bases unmatched. The CDR3 sequence is 23 residues long. Germline CDR1 LNHNV, CDR2 YYDKDF (reference sequence). CDR3 sequence (DNA): TGTGCCACCAGCAGAGTCCCAGGGACCCTAGGGAGGGACTCCTTCAGCTCCTACAATGAGCAGTTCTTC. It translates to CATSRVPGTLGRDSFSSYNEQFF.

With regard to this clone: Other DNA sequences in this sample translate to the same CDR3. V is TRBV5-1 and J is TRBJ1-1; TRBD1 is a possible D gene (6 bases). V was cut by 5 bases and J by 8 bases, with 16 bases left in between. From germline, CDR1 is SGHRS and CDR2 YFSETQ. The CDR3 runs 13 residues. The CDR3 DNA reads as TGCGCCAGCAGGTCAGGAGGACAGATAGAAGCTTTCTTT. It specifies CASRSGGQIEAFF.

This clone occurred a few times. The chain couples TRBV4-3 to TRBJ1-6; 8 nucleotides agree with TRBD1. From germline, CDR1 is LGHNA and CDR2 YSLEER. J was trimmed by 7 bases and V by 2 bases; bases with no gene match: 7. This CDR3 has 16 amino acids. The CDR3 here is CASSQSRQGTNSPLHF. CDR3 sequence (DNA): TGCGCCAGCAGCCAATCCAGACAGGGGACCAATTCACCCCTCCACTTT.